This T cell receptor (beta chain) was identified during a study of OX40 agonist ivuxolimab in advanced cancers. Study information: The dose-escalation cohort was just under 85% male, with a mean age of around 54 years, ranging about 20 to 79. One hepatocellular carcinoma and two cutaneous melanoma patients partially responded.

Exclusion of a patient followed from autoimmune disease history or systemic immunosuppression. Broader study findings: More expanded clones were seen, on average, in CD8+ T cells than in CD4+.

Details on this clone: The antigen is not known.

Data came from immunoSEQ multiplex PCR; TCRdb stores just in-frame clones and leaves some out. The sample has some 86,000 clones; about 90% are singletons. The CDR3 contains 13 residues. Germline V gives CDR1 SEHNR, CDR2 FQNEAQ (reference sequence). With V trimmed by 7 bases and J by 7 bases, 9 bases remained unmatched. V and J are TRBV7-9 and TRBJ1-2; 7 bases map to TRBD1. The material was CD4+ or CD8+ T cells sorted from blood, obtained in a trial of the OX40 agonist ivuxolimab. The receptor was isolated from an adult with an advanced solid tumor such as melanoma, head and neck, liver or kidney cancer. The CDR3 is CASTVGRGFGYTF. The CDR3 nucleotides read TGTGCCAGCACCGTCGGCAGGGGGTTTGGCTACACCTTC.